This TCR beta chain was identified during a study of beta chain features in type 1 diabetes. Overall study findings and caveats: Researchers report that Type 1 diabetes patients had moderately but significantly shorter TCRB CDR3s across all four CD4+ subsets. A greater similarity of naive, central memory and Treg TCRB repertoires was seen among patients than among healthy donors.

Expressed TCRB transcripts were sequenced because the isolated RNA had all been reverse transcribed beforehand. Repertoires were generated with immunoSEQ multiplex PCR, while TCRdb's copy carries only in-frame clones and drops some. The sample records hundreds of thousands of clones, around 15% being singletons. To note about this clone: Its matching antigen is unknown.

In germline, CDR1 is MNHEY, CDR2 SVGAGI. The CDR3 is made up of 15 amino acids. Trimming took 6 bases from V and 3 from J; bases not matched to a gene: 5. V is TRBV6-5 and J is TRBJ2-3; 11 nucleotides align to TRBD2. Sequences were obtained from naive CD4+ T cells from blood. The receptor was derived from a man aged 18 to 30 with type 1 diabetes. The CDR3 DNA sequence: TGTGCCAGCAGCGCCCTAGCGGGGGGAACAGATACGCAGTATTTT. This codes for CASSALAGGTDTQYF.